This TCR beta chain was profiled in a study of lymphopenia after photon versus proton radiotherapy (dated by TCRdb to about 2019). In the study overall: Photon and proton radiation therapy were compared by the study for their immunological effects in patients with gastrointestinal tumors who developed high-grade lymphopenia. A cohort of under 25 patients with gastrointestinal tumors who received either photon or proton therapy and subsequently developed lymphopenia was included. The study was designed to characterize how the impact on the immune system differs between the two radiation modalities. General conclusions and limits of the study: Among patients across the cohort who died, overall survival time showed an inverse correlation with a larger post-nadir drop in TCR diversity. Proton-treated patients stayed relatively stable during treatment, while photon-treated patients lost naive T cells and TCR diversity and gained effector/memory populations. After the lymphocyte count nadir, oligoclonal expansion, especially of CD8+ Temra cells, was observed in photon-treated repertoires, and the drop in diversity was driven by this expansion. The survival association was examined only in patients who died, and the authors described better survival with proton therapy as a possibility, not as a demonstrated result.

Trimming accounts for 6 bases at V and 4 bases at J, while the number of junction bases matched to no gene is 7. CDR1 and CDR2 were assigned from the germline V gene as KGHSH and LQKENI. The CDR3 starts with the cysteine, ends with the phenylalanine, and has 14 residues. The entry retains the CDR3 DNA only, 42 bases that are in frame from base 1. The library was generated by the immunoSEQ multiplex PCR assay. T cell repertoires were profiled with deep sequencing of rearranged TCR beta loci together with multiparametric flow cytometry. Here the immuneACCESS table is served through TCRdb, limited to in-frame sequences with V and J called. Missing clones are a known gap in these copies; in checked studies unresolved V genes cover under half, and the rest lacks a known reason. This sample gives some 25,000 clones in total; 90% of them show up just once. The ten most abundant clones make up around 0.89% of the sample.

With regard to this clone: Its antigen specificity is not known. Base qualities were left out, and no much larger clone turns up one base away.

This specimen consisted of peripheral blood, obtained from a patient treated with photon-based radiotherapy. The TCR comes from a woman in her 50s with cholangiocarcinoma. The chain uses TRBV18 and TRBJ1-1; 8 central nucleotides agree with TRBD1. CDR3 loop: CASSRTGYSTEAFF. The DNA is TGTGCCAGCTCCCGGACAGGGTATAGCACTGAAGCTTTCTTT.